Below, 19 T cell receptor beta chains from the same sample are listed, as sequenced in a study of blood T cell repertoires in COVID-19. Profiled with immunoSEQ multiplex PCR; TCRdb holds only in-frame clones, not every one. The table lists about 130,000 clones, around 82% of them singletons. Sequencing was carried out using peripheral blood. The receptors shown here come from a man aged 25 to 45 with COVID-19, enrolled during active disease.

The chain employs TRBV28 and TRBJ2-4; D is uncertain. The V end was cut by 6 bases, the J end by 3 bases, with 21 bases between. Germline values: CDR1 MDHEN, CDR2 SYDVKM. The CDR3 spans 17 residues. In DNA form, the CDR3 reads TGTGCCAGCAGCTCTCCCGGGTTGACCAGACTCAAAAACATTCAGTACTTC. This translates into CASSSPGLTRLKNIQYF.

V gene TRBV5-1 combines with J gene TRBJ2-1; 7 positions match TRBD1. The CDR3 runs to 16 residues. The V segment lost 7 bases and the J segment 1 base; nucleotides outside the gene matches: 11. Germline V gives CDR1 SGHRS, CDR2 YFSETQ. The DNA for the CDR3 is TGCGCCAGCGGGGACAGAGATAAATTTTCCTACAATGAGCAGTTCTTC. Amino acid sequence: CASGDRDKFSYNEQFF.

This chain uses TRBV28 with TRBJ2-1; TRBD2 matches 10 bases. This CDR3 has 17 amino acids. V was pared by 4 bases and J by 3 bases, with 9 bases of the junction left unmatched. Germline CDR1 reads MDHEN; CDR2 reads SYDVKM. The CDR3 sequence: CASSSSGWTSGYNEQFF. CDR3 DNA sequence: TGTGCCAGCAGTTCCTCGGGCTGGACTAGCGGCTACAATGAGCAGTTCTTC.

On this clone itself: Within the sample, other DNA sequences also encode this same CDR3. The gene calls are TRBV7-2 and TRBJ2-3, with 10 bases that match TRBD2. Germline V gene data show CDR1 as SGHTA and CDR2 as FQGNSA. The CDR3 sequence is 16 residues long. Trimming cost V 1 base and J 4 bases; bases outside gene matches: 5. The CDR3 sequence: CASSLVASGGADTQYF. CDR3 coding DNA: TGTGCCAGCAGCTTAGTGGCTAGCGGGGGTGCAGATACGCAGTATTTT. Variable domain in full (rest from reference TRBV7-2 and TRBJ2-3): GAGVSQSPSNKVTEKGKDVELRCDPISGHTALYWYRQSLGQGLEFLIYFQGNSAPDKSGLPSDRFSAERTGGSVSTLTIQRTQQEDSAVYLCASSLVASGGADTQYFGPGTRLTVL.

J is TRBJ2-1 and V is TRBV7-7, with D uncertain. Germline V gene lookup returns CDR1 SSHAT and CDR2 FNYEAQ (reference sequence). The CDR3 covers 12 residues. Trimming shortened V by 3 bases and J by 4 bases, and 4 bases separated the two germline ends. The CDR3, as DNA: TGTGCCAGCAGCTTCAATTACAATGAGCAGTTCTTC. The encoded protein is CASSFNYNEQFF.

This clone has only a few counts. The J gene is TRBJ2-7, the V gene TRBV4-2; the match to TRBD1 covers 7 bases. Germline V gene sequence: CDR1 LGHNA, CDR2 YNFKEQ. Trimming took 0 bases from V and 3 from J; bases not matched to a gene: 5. The CDR3 length is 15 residues. The CDR3 sequence is CASSQERGTVYEQYF. CDR3 bases: TGTGCCAGCAGCCAAGAGAGGGGGACAGTCTACGAGCAGTACTTC.

The J gene is TRBJ1-1, the V gene TRBV2, with D tentatively TRBD1 (6 bases). With 4 bases removed from V and 3 bases from J, the gap between germline ends came to 18 bases. The CDR3 covers 16 residues. Germline CDR1 SNHLY, CDR2 FYNNEI. CDR3 residues: CASSGGLGRGDTEAFF. Written as DNA, the CDR3 is TGTGCCAGCAGTGGAGGGCTAGGCAGGGGTGACACTGAAGCTTTCTTT.

The chain joins TRBV25-1 to TRBJ2-3; D gene unclear. Germline CDR1 MGHDK, CDR2 SYGVNS. Trimming removed 5 bases at V and 1 base at J, with 7 bases between. CDR3 length equals 13 residues. The CDR3 reads CASSRQGTDTQYF. The CDR3 coding sequence is TGTGCCAGCAGTAGGCAGGGCACAGATACGCAGTATTTT.

The CDR3 DNA is TGTGCCAGCAGCTTCGACTACCGCAGTGGGGGACAGGGGTCAAACATTCAGTACTTC. Its protein is CASSFDYRSGGQGSNIQYF. The chain carries TRBV11-3 and TRBJ2-4; 10 positions match TRBD1. CDR3 length: 19 amino acids. V lost 3 bases to trimming and J lost 6 bases; unmatched junction nucleotides: 17. Germline V gene data show CDR1 as SGHNT and CDR2 as YENEEA.

V is TRBV19 and J is TRBJ2-5, with D possibly matching TRBD1 (5 bases). Germline CDR1 reads LNHDA; CDR2 reads SQIVND (reference sequence). This CDR3 comprises 13 residues. The germline V and J ends were trimmed by 5 bases and 4 bases, with 11 bases remaining between them. CDR3 coding DNA: TGTGCCAGTAGTGGTCTAAGGGGAGAGACCCAGTACTTC. Protein: CASSGLRGETQYF.

The chain uses TRBV4-2 and TRBJ1-1; possibly TRBD1 for D (5 bases). In germline, CDR1 is LGHNA, CDR2 YNFKEQ. V lost 4 bases to trimming and J lost 6 bases, with 18 bases between them. The CDR3 length is 15 residues. This chain's CDR3 is CASSRPLSGSAEAFF. The DNA for the CDR3 is TGTGCCAGCAGCCGCCCACTTTCAGGGTCCGCTGAAGCTTTCTTT.

The chain combines TRBV19 with TRBJ1-6; D remains unclear. Trimming removed 3 bases at V and 8 bases at J, with 11 bases between. Germline V gene data show CDR1 as LNHDA and CDR2 as SQIVND (reference sequence). This CDR3 has 14 amino acids. In DNA form, the CDR3 reads TGTGCCAGTAGTATCCCTCGGGGAGATTCACCCCTCCACTTT. It specifies CASSIPRGDSPLHF.

The DNA of the CDR3 is TGTGCCAGCAGTTTCGGGCAGGGGTATGAAAAACTGTTTTTT. This gives the protein CASSFGQGYEKLFF. The rearrangement links TRBV28 to TRBJ1-4; tentative D call: TRBD1 (6 bases). Trimming shortened V by 3 bases and J by 6 bases, and 11 bases separated the two germline ends. Germline lookup yields CDR1 MDHEN and CDR2 SYDVKM. The CDR3 has 14 residues.

V is TRBV5-5 and J is TRBJ2-1; 7 bases align to TRBD1. There are 14 residues in the CDR3. Germline CDR1 and CDR2: SGHKS and YYEKEE (reference sequence). The J segment lost 9 bases and the V segment lost 8 bases, leaving 14 bases of the junction unmatched. The CDR3 DNA is TGTGCCAGGCTTGCCCAGGGGGTATTGGGTGAGCAGTTCTTC. Its translation: CARLAQGVLGEQFF.

The chain recombines TRBV6-6 with TRBJ2-1, with 9 bases identical to TRBD1. J lost 8 bases, V lost 2 bases, and 7 bases had no gene match. CDR1 and CDR2 from the germline V gene are MNHNY and SVGAGI (reference sequence). The CDR3 length is 15 residues. The CDR3 DNA reads as TGTGCCAGCAGTTACGCGACAGGGGGTGTCGATGAGCAGTTCTTC. Protein sequence: CASSYATGGVDEQFF.

J is TRBJ1-6 and V is TRBV19, with a possible D match to TRBD1 (5 bases). There are 14 residues in the CDR3. Deletions cut 6 bases from V and 8 bases from J, with 14 bases between. The germline V gene encodes CDR1 LNHDA and CDR2 SQIVND (reference sequence). CDR3 protein: CASSPVTADSPLHF. The CDR3 coding sequence is TGTGCCAGTAGCCCTGTGACAGCCGATTCACCCCTCCACTTT.

The chain is built from TRBV27 and TRBJ1-6; 8 nucleotides align to TRBD1. Germline V gives CDR1 MNHEY, CDR2 SMNVEV (reference sequence). The CDR3 is made up of 15 amino acids. V lost 2 bases, J lost 7 bases, and 4 bases stayed unmatched. The CDR3 reads CASSLLGQGNSPLHF. The DNA of the CDR3 is TGTGCCAGCAGTTTACTCGGACAGGGAAATTCACCCCTCCACTTT.

The table lists this clone with a count of one. CDR3 sequence reads: CASSLGGSTNEKLFF. The CDR3, as DNA: TGTGCCAGCAGCTTAGGGGGCTCGACTAATGAAAAACTGTTTTTT. V usage is TRBV7-2 and J usage is TRBJ1-4, with D tentatively TRBD1 (5 bases). The CDR3 runs 15 residues. Trimming left V 1 base short and J 2 bases short, with 8 bases between. The germline gives CDR1 SGHTA, CDR2 FQGNSA.

This clone came up once. The rearrangement uses TRBV5-1 and TRBJ2-1; TRBD2 is a possible D gene (6 bases). Germline values: CDR1 SGHRS, CDR2 YFSETQ. The V gene lost 3 bases and the J gene lost 7 bases, with 17 bases spanning the gap. The CDR3 consists of 15 residues. As DNA, the CDR3 is TGCGCCAGCAGCTGGTACAGCGGGCCAGGGAATGAGCAGTTCTTC. It yields the protein CASSWYSGPGNEQFF.